A single sample gave rise to the 20 T cell receptor beta chains below, sequenced in a study of T cells in Graves' hyperthyroidism and ophthalmopathy. Amplified TCR beta CDR3 regions derived from RNA transcripts. The study used the HTBI primer set for a first-round RT-PCR of the TCR CDR3. Each CDR3 protein is one row after TCRdb ran MiXCR on the multiplex PCR reads. The sample gives 45,000 to 60,000 distinct CDR3 sequences, about 50% of which show up once; approximately 13% is in the top ten. The sequencing input was blood. All receptors come from a woman aged 25-40 years with Graves' ophthalmopathy.

The chain uses TRBV29-1 and TRBJ2-2; D uncertain. Germline assignment: CDR1 SQVTM and CDR2 ANQGSEA. Trimming removed 4 bases from V and 0 bases from J, with 9 bases in between. CDR3 length: 14 residues. CDR3 loop: CSVVGATNTGELFF. DNA of the CDR3: TGCAGCGTTGTCGGTGCAACGAACACCGGGGAGCTGTTTTTT.

The chain carries TRBV10-2 and TRBJ2-2; 9 bases agree with TRBD1. Per the germline V gene, CDR1 is WSHSY and CDR2 is SAAADI. Losses at the gene ends were 7 bases for V and 4 bases for J; bases not matched to a gene: 7. This CDR3 region has 15 residues. The CDR3 DNA reads as TGCGCCAGCAACCCGGGACAGGGAAGCACCGGGGAGCTGTTTTTT. Its protein is CASNPGQGSTGELFF.

This clonotype was detected many times. The CDR3 nucleotides are TGTGCCAGCAGCGTAACGAGACAAGATACGCAGTATTTT. Amino acids: CASSVTRQDTQYF. This chain uses TRBV11-2 with TRBJ2-3; unclear D gene. The CDR3 runs to 13 residues. Per germline, CDR1 SGHAT and CDR2 FQNNGV. V dropped 5 bases and J dropped 5 bases, with 11 bases sitting between them.

In its sample, this clonotype was seen many times. This CDR3 reads CASSMFVRTAPGNTIYF. CDR3 sequence (DNA): TGTGCCAGTAGTATGTTTGTCCGGACAGCCCCTGGAAACACCATATATTTT. This chain uses TRBV19 with TRBJ1-3, with D tentatively TRBD1 (6 bases). Germline CDR1 reads LNHDA; CDR2 reads SQIVND (reference sequence). V was trimmed by 3 bases and J by 2 bases, leaving 17 bases between them. This CDR3 has 17 residues.

This clonotype was recorded at least ten times. The rearrangement uses TRBV20-1 and TRBJ2-7; 8 bases line up with TRBD2. The germline V gene has CDR1 DFQATT and CDR2 SNEGSKA (reference sequence). V was clipped by 4 bases and J by 3 bases; unmatched bases: 11. The CDR3 has 15 residues. CDR3 amino acids: CSATELAEQIYEQYF. For the CDR3, the DNA is TGCAGTGCTACAGAACTAGCGGAGCAGATCTACGAGCAGTACTTC.

The gene calls are TRBV20-1 and TRBJ2-1; D is unresolved. V lost 0 bases, J lost 8 bases, and 5 bases lay in between. Germline lookup yields CDR1 DFQATT and CDR2 SNEGSKA (reference sequence). The CDR3 is 11 residues long. The CDR3 coding sequence is TGCAGTGCTAGAGAACGGGATGAGCAGTTCTTC. Residues: CSARERDEQFF.

This clonotype was counted a few times. The chain links TRBV7-9 to TRBJ2-5; possibly TRBD1 for D (5 bases). V was pared by 1 base and J by 9 bases, with 18 bases between. This CDR3 has 15 amino acids. Per the germline V gene, CDR1 is SEHNR and CDR2 is FQNEAQ (reference sequence). The CDR3 reads CASSLDQGGSQPQYF. The CDR3 DNA reads as TGTGCCAGCAGCTTAGACCAGGGCGGCAGTCAGCCCCAGTACTTC.

This clonotype appeared many times. This chain connects TRBV6-1 to TRBJ2-3; 9 positions agree with TRBD2. Germline V gene sequence: CDR1 MNHNS, CDR2 SASEGT. V shed 1 base, J shed 2 bases, and the junction held 4 bases outside the gene matches. The CDR3 is made up of 16 amino acids. CDR3 coding DNA: TGTGCCAGCAGTGAAGGTGCTAGCGGGAACACAGATACGCAGTATTTT. Encoded protein: CASSEGASGNTDTQYF.

This sequence joins TRBV5-6 and TRBJ2-3; 7 bases line up with TRBD2. Germline CDR1 reads SGHDT; CDR2 reads YYEEEE. This CDR3 has 12 amino acids. V gave up 0 bases and J gave up 11 bases; unmatched junction bases: 3. CDR3 sequence reads: CASSLASGEQYF. CDR3 sequence (DNA): TGTGCCAGCAGCTTGGCTAGCGGTGAGCAGTATTTT. Full variable domain (rest looked up from reference TRBV5-6 and TRBJ2-3): DAGVTQSPTHLIKTRGQQVTLRCSPKSGHDTVSWYQQALGQGPQFIFQYYEEEERQRGNFPDRFSGHQFPNYSSELNVNALLLGDSALYLCASSLASGEQYFGPGTRLTVL.

This clonotype came up many times. The J gene is TRBJ1-1, the V gene TRBV2, with D uncertain. V was shortened by 6 bases and J by 0 bases, with 8 bases between the two germline ends. Germline-derived CDR1 and CDR2 are SNHLY and FYNNEI. The CDR3 runs 13 residues. CDR3 amino acids: CASSVIMNTEAFF. The CDR3 DNA is TGTGCCAGCAGCGTAATCATGAACACTGAAGCTTTCTTT.

A note on this clonotype: One base away lies a much larger clone, so this may be a sequencing read error. The chain combines TRBV27 with TRBJ2-1; 7 nucleotides agree with TRBD1. The CDR3 totals 15 residues. CDR1 and CDR2 from the germline V gene are MNHEY and SMNVEV (reference sequence). Here the CDR3 reads CASSLFRQGESEQLF. The CDR3 DNA reads TGTGCCAGCAGTTTATTCCGTCAGGGGGAGAGTGAGCAGCTCTTC.

As to this clonotype: As the CDR3 is not closed by the conserved phenylalanine or tryptophan, this likely results from a read error. Because the CDR3's place on the DNA is in doubt, the DNA is left out and the CDR3 is given as listed by TCRdb. The chain carries TRBV12-5 and TRBJ1-5; the table's D gene call, TRBD1, was not cross checked with the DNA. Germline loops: CDR1 LGHNT, CDR2 FRNRAP. The CDR3 spans 15 residues, counting both ends. CDR3 loop: CASGLPTGTGGYEHY.

This clonotype was recorded once. Since the CDR3 does not end with the conserved phenylalanine or tryptophan, this likely comes from a read error. The rearrangement joins TRBV5-6 to TRBJ2-3; perhaps TRBD2 as D (7 bases). The germline gives CDR1 SGHDT, CDR2 YYEEEE. V was trimmed by 2 bases and J by 4 bases, leaving 17 bases between them. CDR3 length: 16 amino acids. The chain's CDR3 is CASSFAGGGSADTQYC. In nucleotides, the CDR3 is TGTGCCAGCAGCTTCGCGGGCGGGGGCAGCGCAGATACGCAGTATTGT.

This clonotype was observed many times. The chain employs TRBV24-1 and TRBJ2-1; tentatively, D is TRBD1 (6 bases). The V end lost 0 bases, the J end lost 4 bases, and 9 bases lay between the germline ends. The CDR3 extends over 15 amino acids. Germline CDR1 KGHDR, CDR2 SFDVKD. CDR3 sequence: CATSDLLQGYNEQFF. DNA of the CDR3: TGTGCCACCAGTGATTTGCTACAGGGTTACAATGAGCAGTTCTTC.

Only one count was recorded for this clonotype. The rearrangement uses TRBV29-1 and TRBJ2-1; 7 bases are a match to TRBD2. CDR1 and CDR2 from the germline V gene are SQVTM and ANQGSEA. The CDR3 spans 18 residues. J was trimmed by 2 bases and V by 1 base; bases with no gene match: 14. CDR3 region: CSVEAGGGGGVTYNEQFF. For the CDR3, the DNA is TGCAGCGTTGAAGCTGGGGGAGGCGGGGGAGTCACCTACAATGAGCAGTTCTTC.

This clonotype showed up many times. The rearrangement joins TRBV6-1 to TRBJ2-2; TRBD1 matches 8 bases. The CDR3 covers 16 residues. Trimming removed 5 bases from V and 4 bases from J; junction bases left unmatched: 9. The germline gives CDR1 MNHNS, CDR2 SASEGT. The CDR3 reads CASSKPQGVGTGELFF. As DNA, the CDR3 is TGTGCCAGCAGTAAACCACAGGGGGTGGGCACCGGGGAGCTGTTTTTT.

The genes are TRBV9 and TRBJ1-1, with TRBD1 matching 9 bases. The junction had 18 bases not matched to a gene; V was cut back by 4 bases and J by 5 bases. CDR1 SGDLS and CDR2 YYNGEE come from the germline V gene. The CDR3 totals 18 residues. CDR3 region: CASSSGTGETGGRTEAFF. The CDR3 DNA reads as TGTGCCAGCAGCTCAGGTACCGGGGAGACAGGGGGGAGAACTGAAGCTTTCTTT.

As concerns this clonotype: Because the CDR3 is missing its conserved closing phenylalanine or tryptophan, this is likely a read error. DNA of the CDR3: TGTGCCAGCAGCTCCCAGGGGGCCGGGGGGCTGTTTCTT. This translates into CASSSQGAGGLFL. The V and J genes are TRBV7-2 and TRBJ2-2; 8 bases line up with TRBD1. CDR3 size: 13 residues. Germline loops: CDR1 SGHTA, CDR2 FQGNSA.

This rearrangement joins TRBV29-1 to TRBJ2-1; TRBD1 matches 11 bases. This CDR3 region has 14 residues. Per the germline V gene, CDR1 is SQVTM and CDR2 is ANQGSEA. After removal of 6 bases from V and 7 bases from J, the junction contained 8 bases not matched to a gene. CDR3 sequence: CSVRTGGAANEQFF. CDR3 nucleotide sequence: TGCAGCGTACGGACAGGGGGCGCGGCAAATGAGCAGTTCTTC.

This sequence joins TRBV2 and TRBJ1-5, with D perhaps matching TRBD1 (5 bases). CDR3 size: 17 residues. From germline, CDR1 is SNHLY and CDR2 FYNNEI. V lost 4 bases, J lost 1 base, and 17 bases lay in between. CDR3 nucleotides: TGTGCCAGCAGTGCTAGAGACCCGGGGCTGAGCAATCAGCCCCAGCATTTT. Amino acids: CASSARDPGLSNQPQHF.